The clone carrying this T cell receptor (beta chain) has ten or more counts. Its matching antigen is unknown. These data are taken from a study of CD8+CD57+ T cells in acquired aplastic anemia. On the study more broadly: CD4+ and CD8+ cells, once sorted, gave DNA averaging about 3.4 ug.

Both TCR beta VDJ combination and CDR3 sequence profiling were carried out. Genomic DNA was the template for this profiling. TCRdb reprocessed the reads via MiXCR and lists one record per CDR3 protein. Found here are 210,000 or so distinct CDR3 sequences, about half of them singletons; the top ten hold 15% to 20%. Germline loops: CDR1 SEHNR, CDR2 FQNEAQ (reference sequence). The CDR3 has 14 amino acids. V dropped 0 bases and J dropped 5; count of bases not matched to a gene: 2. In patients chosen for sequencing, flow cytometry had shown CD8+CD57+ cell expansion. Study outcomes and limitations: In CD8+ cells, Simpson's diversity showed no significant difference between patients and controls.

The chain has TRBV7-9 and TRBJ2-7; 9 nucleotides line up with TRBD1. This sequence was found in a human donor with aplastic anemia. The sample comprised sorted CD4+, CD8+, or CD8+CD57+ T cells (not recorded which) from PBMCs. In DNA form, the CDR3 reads TGTGCCAGCAGCTTAGCGGACAGGGGACACGAGCAGTACTTC. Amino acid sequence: CASSLADRGHEQYF.